The clone carrying this TCR beta chain was seen once. Its specificity is not known. TCRdb reanalysed the RT-PCR reads using MiXCR and keeps one entry per CDR3 protein. The table shows around 4,300 distinct CDR3 sequences, with approximately 76% occurring only once. This CDR3 is 13 amino acids long. Per the germline V gene, CDR1 is MGHRA and CDR2 is YSYEKL. Trimming took off 1 base at V and 2 bases at J, with 5 bases between the two ends. This sample was taken from a study of yellow fever vaccine responses in identical twins. Overall study results and limits: Reports say the vaccine T cell response in twins looked partly convergent and partly personalized.

The sample was T cells from blood (PBMCs), unsorted or a sorted subset (not recorded which), taken before or after yellow fever vaccination (not recorded which). This chain uses TRBV4-1 with TRBJ1-1; no definite D call. The TCR originated in a young woman who received the yellow fever vaccine. The CDR3 nucleotides are TGCGCCAGCAGCCAAGGGGTAAACACTGAAGCTTTCTTT. Protein sequence: CASSQGVNTEAFF.